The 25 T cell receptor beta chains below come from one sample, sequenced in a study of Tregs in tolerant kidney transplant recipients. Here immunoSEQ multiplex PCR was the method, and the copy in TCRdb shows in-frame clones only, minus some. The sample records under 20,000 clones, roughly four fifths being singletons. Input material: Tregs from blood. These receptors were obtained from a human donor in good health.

The CDR3 reads CASSTRGSETQYF. DNA for the CDR3: TGTGCCAGTAGTACCAGGGGGTCAGAGACCCAGTACTTC. The chain has TRBV19 and TRBJ2-5; 7 positions agree with TRBD1. The J segment lost 4 bases and the V segment lost 4 bases, leaving 3 bases of the junction unmatched. This CDR3 has 13 residues. Germline assignment: CDR1 LNHDA and CDR2 SQIVND (reference sequence). The full variable domain, rest sourced from reference TRBV19 and TRBJ2-5, is DGGITQSPKYLFRKEGQNVTLSCEQNLNHDAMYWYRQDPGQGLRLIYYSQIVNDFQKGDIAEGYSVSREKKESFPLTVTSAQKNPTAFYLCASSTRGSETQYFGPGTRLLVL.

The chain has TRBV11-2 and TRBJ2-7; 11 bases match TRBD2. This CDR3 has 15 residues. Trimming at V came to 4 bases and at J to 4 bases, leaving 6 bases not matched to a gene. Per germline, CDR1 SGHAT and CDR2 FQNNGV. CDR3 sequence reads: CASSSQPSGGYEQYF. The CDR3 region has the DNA TGTGCCAGCAGCTCCCAACCTAGCGGGGGGTACGAGCAGTACTTC.

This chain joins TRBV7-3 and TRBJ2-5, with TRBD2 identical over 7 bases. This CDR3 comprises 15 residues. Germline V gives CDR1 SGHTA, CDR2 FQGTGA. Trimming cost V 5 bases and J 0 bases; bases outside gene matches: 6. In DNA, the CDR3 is TGTGCCAGCAGCCAAAGCGGGACGTACCAAGAGACCCAGTACTTC. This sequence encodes CASSQSGTYQETQYF.

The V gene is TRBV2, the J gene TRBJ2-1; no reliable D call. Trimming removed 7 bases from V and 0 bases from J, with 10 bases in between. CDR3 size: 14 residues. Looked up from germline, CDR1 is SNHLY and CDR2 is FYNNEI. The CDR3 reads CASKGISSYNEQFF. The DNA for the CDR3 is TGTGCCAGCAAAGGGATTAGCTCCTACAATGAGCAGTTCTTC.

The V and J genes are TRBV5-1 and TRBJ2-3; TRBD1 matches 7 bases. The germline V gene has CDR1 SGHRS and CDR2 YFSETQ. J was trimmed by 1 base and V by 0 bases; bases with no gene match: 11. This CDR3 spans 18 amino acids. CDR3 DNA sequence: TGCGCCAGCAGCTTGGGAGGGGGCACTTTACTCGGCACAGATACGCAGTATTTT. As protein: CASSLGGGTLLGTDTQYF.

CDR3 nucleotide sequence: TGTGCCAGCAGCGATAGGGTTCAGAACACCGGGGAGCTGTTTTTT. It encodes CASSDRVQNTGELFF. V is TRBV9 and J is TRBJ2-2; the D is unclear. Looked up from germline, CDR1 is SGDLS and CDR2 is YYNGEE. The V and J ends lost 3 bases and 1 base respectively, with 10 bases between them. The CDR3 spans 15 residues. Full variable domain (outside the CDR3, taken from reference TRBV9 and TRBJ2-2): DSGVTQTPKHLITATGQRVTLRCSPRSGDLSVYWYQQSLDQGLQFLIQYYNGEERAKGNILERFSAQQFPDLHSELNLSSLELGDSALYFCASSDRVQNTGELFFGEGSRLTVL.

CDR3 nucleotide sequence: TGTGCCAGCAGCTTAGTCCGGACTGTCAATGAGCAGTTCTTC. Its translation: CASSLVRTVNEQFF. The rearrangement uses TRBV7-2 and TRBJ2-1, with a possible D match to TRBD2 (5 bases). Per the germline V gene, CDR1 is SGHTA and CDR2 is FQGNSA. Trimming pared 1 base from V and 6 bases from J, leaving 10 bases between. The CDR3 is 14 residues long. Full variable domain (outside the CDR3, taken from reference TRBV7-2 and TRBJ2-1): GAGVSQSPSNKVTEKGKDVELRCDPISGHTALYWYRQSLGQGLEFLIYFQGNSAPDKSGLPSDRFSAERTGGSVSTLTIQRTQQEDSAVYLCASSLVRTVNEQFFGPGTRLTVL.

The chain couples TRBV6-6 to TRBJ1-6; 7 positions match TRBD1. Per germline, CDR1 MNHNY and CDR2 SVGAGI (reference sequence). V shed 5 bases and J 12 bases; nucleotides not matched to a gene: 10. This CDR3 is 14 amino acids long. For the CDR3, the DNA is TGTGCCAGCAGTCGAGGATCAGGGGGAAGACCCCTCCACTTT. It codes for CASSRGSGGRPLHF.

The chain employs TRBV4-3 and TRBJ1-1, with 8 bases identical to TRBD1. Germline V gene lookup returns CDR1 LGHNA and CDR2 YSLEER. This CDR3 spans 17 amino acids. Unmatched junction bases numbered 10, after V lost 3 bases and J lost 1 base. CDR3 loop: CASSHLGQANRNTEAFF. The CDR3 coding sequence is TGCGCCAGCAGCCACCTGGGACAGGCAAACCGGAACACTGAAGCTTTCTTT.

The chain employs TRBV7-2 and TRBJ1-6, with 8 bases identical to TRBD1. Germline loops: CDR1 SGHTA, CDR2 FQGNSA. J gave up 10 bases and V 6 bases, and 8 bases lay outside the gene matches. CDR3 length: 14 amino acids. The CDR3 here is CASSLAGGTSPLHF. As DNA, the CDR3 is TGTGCCAGCAGTCTGGCAGGGGGCACATCACCCCTCCACTTT.

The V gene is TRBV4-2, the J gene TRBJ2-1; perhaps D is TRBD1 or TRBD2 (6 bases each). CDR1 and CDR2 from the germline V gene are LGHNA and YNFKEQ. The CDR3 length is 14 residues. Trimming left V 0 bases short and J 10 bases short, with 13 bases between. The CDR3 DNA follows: TGTGCCAGCAGCCAAGAAGGGGGACGGGAGGAGCAGTTCTTC. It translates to CASSQEGGREEQFF.

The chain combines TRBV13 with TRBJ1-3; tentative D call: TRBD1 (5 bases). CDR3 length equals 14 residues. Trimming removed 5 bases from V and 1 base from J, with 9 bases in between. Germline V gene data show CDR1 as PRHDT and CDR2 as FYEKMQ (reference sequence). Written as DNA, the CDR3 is TGTGCCAGCAGCAGGGGAACATCTGGAAACACCATATATTTT. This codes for CASSRGTSGNTIYF.

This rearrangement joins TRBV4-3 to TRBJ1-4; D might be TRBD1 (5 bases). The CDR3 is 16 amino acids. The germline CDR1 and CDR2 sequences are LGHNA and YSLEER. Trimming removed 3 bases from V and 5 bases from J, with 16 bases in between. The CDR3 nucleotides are TGCGCCAGCAGCCATACTCAGGGTGGTGCGAATGAAAAACTGTTTTTT. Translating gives CASSHTQGGANEKLFF.

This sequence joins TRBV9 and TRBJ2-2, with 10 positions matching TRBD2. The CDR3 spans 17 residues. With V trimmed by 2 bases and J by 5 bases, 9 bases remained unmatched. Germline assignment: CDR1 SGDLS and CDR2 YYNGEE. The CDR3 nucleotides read TGTGCCAGCAGCGTCGGGTGGGCTAGCGGGAGTACCGGGGAGCTGTTTTTT. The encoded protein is CASSVGWASGSTGELFF. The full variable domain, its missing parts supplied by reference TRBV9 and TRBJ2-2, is DSGVTQTPKHLITATGQRVTLRCSPRSGDLSVYWYQQSLDQGLQFLIQYYNGEERAKGNILERFSAQQFPDLHSELNLSSLELGDSALYFCASSVGWASGSTGELFFGEGSRLTVL.

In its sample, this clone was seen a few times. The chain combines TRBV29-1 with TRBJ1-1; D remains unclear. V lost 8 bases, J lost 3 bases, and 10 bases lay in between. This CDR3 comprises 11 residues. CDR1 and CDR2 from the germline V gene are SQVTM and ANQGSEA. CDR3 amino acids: CSSNTYTEAFF. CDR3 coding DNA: TGCAGCTCCAACACCTACACTGAAGCTTTCTTT.

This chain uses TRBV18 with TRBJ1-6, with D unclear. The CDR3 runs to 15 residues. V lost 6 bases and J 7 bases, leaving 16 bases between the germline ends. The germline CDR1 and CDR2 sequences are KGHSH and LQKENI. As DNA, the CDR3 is TGTGCCAGCTCGCAGATTGACGGCAACAATTCACCCCTCCACTTT. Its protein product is CASSQIDGNNSPLHF.

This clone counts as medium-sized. This chain's CDR3 is CASSLSRMMNTEAFF. CDR3 DNA: TGTGCCAGCAGCTTAAGTCGGATGATGAACACTGAAGCTTTCTTT. The chain combines TRBV11-3 with TRBJ1-1; no definite D call. The CDR3 length is 15 residues. Germline values: CDR1 SGHNT, CDR2 YENEEA. V lost 2 bases and J 0 bases, leaving 10 bases between the germline ends.

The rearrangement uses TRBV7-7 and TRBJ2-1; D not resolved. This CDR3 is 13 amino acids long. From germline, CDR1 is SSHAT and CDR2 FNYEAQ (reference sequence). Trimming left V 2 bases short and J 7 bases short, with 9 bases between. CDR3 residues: CASSLFPGNEQFF. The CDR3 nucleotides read TGTGCCAGCAGCTTATTTCCGGGTAATGAGCAGTTCTTC.

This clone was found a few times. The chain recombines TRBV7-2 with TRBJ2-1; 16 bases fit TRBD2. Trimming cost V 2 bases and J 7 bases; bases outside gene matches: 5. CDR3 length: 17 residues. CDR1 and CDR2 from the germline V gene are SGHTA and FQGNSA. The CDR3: CASSLKEGLAGGNEQFF. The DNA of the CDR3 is TGTGCCAGCAGCTTAAAAGAGGGACTAGCGGGAGGGAATGAGCAGTTCTTC.

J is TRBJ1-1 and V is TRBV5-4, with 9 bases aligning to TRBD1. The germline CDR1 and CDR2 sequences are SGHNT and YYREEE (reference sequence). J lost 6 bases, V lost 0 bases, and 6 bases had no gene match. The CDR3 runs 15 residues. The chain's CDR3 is CASSLEAQGAAEAFF. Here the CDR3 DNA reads TGTGCCAGCAGCTTGGAGGCACAGGGGGCGGCTGAAGCTTTCTTT.

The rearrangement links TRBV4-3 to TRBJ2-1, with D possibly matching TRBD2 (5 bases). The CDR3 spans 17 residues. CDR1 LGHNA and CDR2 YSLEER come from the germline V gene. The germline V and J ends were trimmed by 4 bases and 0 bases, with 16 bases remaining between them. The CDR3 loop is CASSRLEAPSSYNEQFF. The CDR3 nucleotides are TGCGCCAGCAGCCGCCTGGAGGCTCCGAGCTCCTACAATGAGCAGTTCTTC.

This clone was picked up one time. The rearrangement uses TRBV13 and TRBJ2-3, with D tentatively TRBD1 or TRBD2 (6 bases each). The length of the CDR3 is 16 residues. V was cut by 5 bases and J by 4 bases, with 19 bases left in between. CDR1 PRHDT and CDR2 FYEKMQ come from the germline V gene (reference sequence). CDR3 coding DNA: TGTGCCAGCAGCACGACCCGGGGGCCGGGGGCAGATACGCAGTATTTT. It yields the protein CASSTTRGPGADTQYF.

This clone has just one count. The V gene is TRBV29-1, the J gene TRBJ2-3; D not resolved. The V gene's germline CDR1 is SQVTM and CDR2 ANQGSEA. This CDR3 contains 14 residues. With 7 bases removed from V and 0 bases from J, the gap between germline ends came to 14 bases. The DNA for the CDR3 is TGCAGCGGGGCTGGCGGAATTAGCACAGATACGCAGTATTTT. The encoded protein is CSGAGGISTDTQYF.

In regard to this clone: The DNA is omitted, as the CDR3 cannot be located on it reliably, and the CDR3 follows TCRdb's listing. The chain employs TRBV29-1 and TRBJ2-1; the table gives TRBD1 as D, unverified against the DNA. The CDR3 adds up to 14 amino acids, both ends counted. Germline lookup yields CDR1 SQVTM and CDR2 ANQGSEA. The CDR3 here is CSVRARGLYNEQFF.

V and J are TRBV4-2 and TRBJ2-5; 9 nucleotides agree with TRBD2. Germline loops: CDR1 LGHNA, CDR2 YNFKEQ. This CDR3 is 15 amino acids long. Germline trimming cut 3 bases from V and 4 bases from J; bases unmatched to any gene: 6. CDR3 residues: CASSQVGREGETQYF. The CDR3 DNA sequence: TGTGCCAGCAGCCAGGTGGGGCGGGAGGGAGAGACCCAGTACTTC.